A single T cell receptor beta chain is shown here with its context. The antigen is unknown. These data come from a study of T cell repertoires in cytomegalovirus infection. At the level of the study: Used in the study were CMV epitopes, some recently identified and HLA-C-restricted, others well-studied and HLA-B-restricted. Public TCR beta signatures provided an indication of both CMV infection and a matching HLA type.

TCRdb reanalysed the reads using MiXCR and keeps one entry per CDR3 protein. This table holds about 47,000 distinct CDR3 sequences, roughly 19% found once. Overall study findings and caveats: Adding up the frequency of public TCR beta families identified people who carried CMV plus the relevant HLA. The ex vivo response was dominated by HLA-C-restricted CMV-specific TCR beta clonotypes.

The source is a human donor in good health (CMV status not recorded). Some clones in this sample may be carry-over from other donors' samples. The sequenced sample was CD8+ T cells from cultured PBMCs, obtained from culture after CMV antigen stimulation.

CDR3 protein: CASSGQGASDTGELFF. The CDR3 DNA sequence: TGTGCCAGCAGTGGACAGGGGGCGAGTGACACCGGGGAGCTGTTTTTT. The chain is built from TRBV6-5 and TRBJ2-2, with 11 bases aligning to TRBD1. Germline trimming cut 5 bases from V and 3 bases from J; bases unmatched to any gene: 5. Germline CDR1 reads MNHEY; CDR2 reads SVGAGI. The CDR3 loop spans 16 amino acids.